The present entry profiles one T cell receptor beta chain with its context. Repertoires were generated with immunoSEQ multiplex PCR, while TCRdb's copy carries only in-frame clones and drops some. The data contain under 150,000 clones, over 60% of them singletons. Trimming removed 0 bases at V and 2 bases at J, with 11 bases between. The CDR3 contains 15 residues. Germline V CDR1 and CDR2: SGHDT, YYEEEE. This sample is part of a study of blood T cell repertoires in COVID-19. The receptor was isolated from a man aged 80 or over with acute or convalescent COVID-19. Sample: peripheral blood. This rearrangement joins TRBV5-6 to TRBJ2-5; a weak D match, TRBD1 (5 bases). The CDR3 coding sequence is TGTGCCAGCAGCTTGGTGCCAGACAGACAAGAGACCCAGTACTTC. Its translation is CASSLVPDRQETQYF.